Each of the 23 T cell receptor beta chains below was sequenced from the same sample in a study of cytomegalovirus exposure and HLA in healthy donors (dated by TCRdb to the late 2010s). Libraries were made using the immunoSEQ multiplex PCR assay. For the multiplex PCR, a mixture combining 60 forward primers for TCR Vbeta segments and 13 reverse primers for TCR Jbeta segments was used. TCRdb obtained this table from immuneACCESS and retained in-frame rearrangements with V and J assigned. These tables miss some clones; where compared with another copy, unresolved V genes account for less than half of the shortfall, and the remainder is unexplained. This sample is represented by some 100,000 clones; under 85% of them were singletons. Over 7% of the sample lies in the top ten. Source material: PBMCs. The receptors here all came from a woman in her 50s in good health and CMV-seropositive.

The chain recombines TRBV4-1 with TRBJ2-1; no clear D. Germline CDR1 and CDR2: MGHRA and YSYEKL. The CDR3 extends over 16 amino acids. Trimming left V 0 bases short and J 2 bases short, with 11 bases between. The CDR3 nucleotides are TGCGCCAGCAGCCAAGATAGGCAGACAACCTACAATGAGCAGTTCTTC. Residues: CASSQDRQTTYNEQFF.

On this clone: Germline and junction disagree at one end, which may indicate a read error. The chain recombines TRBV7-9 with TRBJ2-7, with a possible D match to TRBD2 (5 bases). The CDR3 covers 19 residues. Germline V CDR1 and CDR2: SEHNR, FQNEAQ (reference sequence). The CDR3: CSSSLAPSRSSNPAYEQYF. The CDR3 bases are TGTTCCAGCAGCTTAGCCCCCTCCAGATCTAGCAACCCTGCCTACGAGCAGTACTTC.

CDR3 in DNA: TGTGCCAGCAGCTTTTATCCAGATACGCAGTATTTT. It codes for CASSFYPDTQYF. The genes are TRBV7-2 and TRBJ2-3, with D uncertain. The CDR3 length is 12 residues. Trimming removed 3 bases at V and 4 bases at J, with 5 bases between. Germline V lookup: CDR1 SGHTA, CDR2 FQGNSA.

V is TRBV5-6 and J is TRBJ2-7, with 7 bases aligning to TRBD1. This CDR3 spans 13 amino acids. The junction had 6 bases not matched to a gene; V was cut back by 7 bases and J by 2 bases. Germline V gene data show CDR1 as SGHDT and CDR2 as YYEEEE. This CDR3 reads CASRLTGTYEQYF. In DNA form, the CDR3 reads TGTGCCAGCCGTTTGACAGGGACCTACGAGCAGTACTTC.

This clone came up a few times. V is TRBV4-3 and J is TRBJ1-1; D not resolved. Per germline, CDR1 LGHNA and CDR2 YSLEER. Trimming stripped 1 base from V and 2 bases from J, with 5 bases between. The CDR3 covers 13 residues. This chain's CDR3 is CASSQVRNTEAFF. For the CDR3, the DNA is TGCGCCAGCAGCCAAGTCAGAAACACTGAAGCTTTCTTT.

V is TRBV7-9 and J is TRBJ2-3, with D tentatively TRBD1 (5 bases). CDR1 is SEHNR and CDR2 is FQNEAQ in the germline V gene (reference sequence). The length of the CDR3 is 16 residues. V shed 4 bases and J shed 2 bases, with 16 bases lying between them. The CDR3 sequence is CASSSQVGAYTDTQYF. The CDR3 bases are TGTGCCAGCAGCTCCCAAGTTGGGGCCTACACAGATACGCAGTATTTT.

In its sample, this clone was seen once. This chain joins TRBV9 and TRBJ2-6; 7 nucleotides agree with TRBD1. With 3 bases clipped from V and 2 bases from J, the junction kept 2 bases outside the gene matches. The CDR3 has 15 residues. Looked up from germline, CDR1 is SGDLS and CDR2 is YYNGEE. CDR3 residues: CASSGDRPGANVLTF. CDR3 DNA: TGTGCCAGCAGCGGGGACAGACCTGGGGCCAACGTCCTGACTTTC.

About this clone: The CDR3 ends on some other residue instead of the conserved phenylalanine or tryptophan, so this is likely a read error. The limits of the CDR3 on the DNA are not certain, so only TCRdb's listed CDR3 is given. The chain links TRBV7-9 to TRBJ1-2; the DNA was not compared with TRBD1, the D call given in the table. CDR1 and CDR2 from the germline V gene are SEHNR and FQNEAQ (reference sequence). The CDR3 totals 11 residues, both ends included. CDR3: CSSSLGGPFLD.

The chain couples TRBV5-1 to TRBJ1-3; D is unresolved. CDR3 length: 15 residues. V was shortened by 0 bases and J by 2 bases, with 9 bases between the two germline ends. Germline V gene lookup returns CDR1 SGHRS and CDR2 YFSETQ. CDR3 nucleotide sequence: TGCGCCAGCAGCTTGGCCGAGGGTACTGGAAACACCATATATTTT. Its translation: CASSLAEGTGNTIYF.

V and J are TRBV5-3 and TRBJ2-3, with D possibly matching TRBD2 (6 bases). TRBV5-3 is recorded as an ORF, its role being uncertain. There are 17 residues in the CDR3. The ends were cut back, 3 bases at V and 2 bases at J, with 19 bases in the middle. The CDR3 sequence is CARSWALGGRYTDTQYF. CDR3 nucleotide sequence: TGTGCCAGAAGCTGGGCCCTAGGAGGGAGGTACACAGATACGCAGTATTTT.

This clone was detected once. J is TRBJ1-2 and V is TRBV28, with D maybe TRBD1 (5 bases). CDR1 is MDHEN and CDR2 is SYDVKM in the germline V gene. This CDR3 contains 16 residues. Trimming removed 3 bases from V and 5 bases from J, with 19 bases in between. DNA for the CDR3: TGTGCCAGCAGTTTGGGAGTGGGGGGTTCACGGTATGGCTACACCTTC. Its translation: CASSLGVGGSRYGYTF.

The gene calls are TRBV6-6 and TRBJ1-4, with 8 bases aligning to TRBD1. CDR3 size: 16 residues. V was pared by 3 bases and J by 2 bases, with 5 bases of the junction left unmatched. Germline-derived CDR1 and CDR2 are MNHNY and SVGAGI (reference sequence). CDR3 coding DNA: TGTGCCAGCAGTTATTTACAGGGGGGGACTAATGAAAAACTGTTTTTT. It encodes CASSYLQGGTNEKLFF.

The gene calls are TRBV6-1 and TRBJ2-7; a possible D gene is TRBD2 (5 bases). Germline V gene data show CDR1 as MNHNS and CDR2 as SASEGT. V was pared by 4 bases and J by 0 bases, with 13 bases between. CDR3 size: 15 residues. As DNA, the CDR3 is TGTGCCAGCAGTGGGGCAGCGGCGAACTCCTACGAGCAGTACTTC. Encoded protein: CASSGAAANSYEQYF.

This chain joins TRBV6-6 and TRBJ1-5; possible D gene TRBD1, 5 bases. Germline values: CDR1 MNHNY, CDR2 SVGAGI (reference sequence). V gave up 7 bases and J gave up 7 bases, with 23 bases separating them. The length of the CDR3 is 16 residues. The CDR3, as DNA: TGTGCCAGCACTTTAAATGTTGGCAATTCAGGGCAGCCCCAGCATTTT. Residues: CASTLNVGNSGQPQHF.

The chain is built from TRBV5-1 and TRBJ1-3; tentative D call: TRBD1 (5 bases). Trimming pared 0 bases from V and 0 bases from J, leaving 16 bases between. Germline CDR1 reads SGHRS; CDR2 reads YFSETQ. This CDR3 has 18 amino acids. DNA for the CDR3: TGCGCCAGCAGCTTGGGGTCATGGGGCTCATACTCTGGAAACACCATATATTTT. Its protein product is CASSLGSWGSYSGNTIYF. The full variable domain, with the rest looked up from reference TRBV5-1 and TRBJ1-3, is KAGVTQTPRYLIKTRGQQVTLSCSPISGHRSVSWYQQTPGQGLQFLFEYFSETQRNKGNFPGRFSGRQFSNSRSEMNVSTLELGDSALYLCASSLGSWGSYSGNTIYFGEGSWLTVV.

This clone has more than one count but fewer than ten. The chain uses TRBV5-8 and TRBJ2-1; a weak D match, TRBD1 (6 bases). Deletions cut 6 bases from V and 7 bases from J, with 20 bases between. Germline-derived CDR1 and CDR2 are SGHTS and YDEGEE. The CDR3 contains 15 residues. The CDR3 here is CASTSVGARRNEQFF. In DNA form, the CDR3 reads TGTGCCAGCACCTCAGTGGGGGCCCGGAGGAATGAGCAGTTCTTC.

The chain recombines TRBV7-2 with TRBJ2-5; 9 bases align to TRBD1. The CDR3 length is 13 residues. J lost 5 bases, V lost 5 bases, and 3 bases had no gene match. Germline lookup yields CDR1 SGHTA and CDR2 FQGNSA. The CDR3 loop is CASSTDRGETQYF. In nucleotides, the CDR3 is TGTGCCAGCAGCACGGACAGGGGCGAGACCCAGTACTTC. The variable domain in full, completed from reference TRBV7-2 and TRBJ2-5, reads GAGVSQSPSNKVTEKGKDVELRCDPISGHTALYWYRQSLGQGLEFLIYFQGNSAPDKSGLPSDRFSAERTGGSVSTLTIQRTQQEDSAVYLCASSTDRGETQYFGPGTRLLVL.

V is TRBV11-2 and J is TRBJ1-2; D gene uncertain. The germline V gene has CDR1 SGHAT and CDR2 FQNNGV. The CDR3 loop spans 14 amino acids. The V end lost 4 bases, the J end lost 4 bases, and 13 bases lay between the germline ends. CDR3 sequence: CASSSEFPSYGYTF. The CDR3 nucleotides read TGTGCCAGCAGCTCAGAGTTCCCATCCTATGGCTACACCTTC.

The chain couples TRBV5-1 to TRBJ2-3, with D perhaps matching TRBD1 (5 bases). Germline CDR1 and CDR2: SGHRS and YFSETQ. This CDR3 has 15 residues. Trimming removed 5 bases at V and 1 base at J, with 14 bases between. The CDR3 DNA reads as TGCGCCAGCAGGAGAGAGCAGGGTGGCACAGATACGCAGTATTTT. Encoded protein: CASRREQGGTDTQYF.

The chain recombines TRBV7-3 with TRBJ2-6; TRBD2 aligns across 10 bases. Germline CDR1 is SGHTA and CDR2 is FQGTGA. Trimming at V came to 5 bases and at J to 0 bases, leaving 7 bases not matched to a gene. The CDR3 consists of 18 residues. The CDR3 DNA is TGTGCCAGCAGCCTCACGGGACTAGCGACCTCTGGGGCCAACGTCCTGACTTTC. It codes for CASSLTGLATSGANVLTF.

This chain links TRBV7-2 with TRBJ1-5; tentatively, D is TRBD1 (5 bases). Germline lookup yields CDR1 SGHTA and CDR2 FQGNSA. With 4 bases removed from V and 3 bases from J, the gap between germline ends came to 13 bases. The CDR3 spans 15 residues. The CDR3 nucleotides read TGTGCCAGCAGCTCAAACGGACAAACCAATCAGCCCCAGCATTTT. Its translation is CASSSNGQTNQPQHF.

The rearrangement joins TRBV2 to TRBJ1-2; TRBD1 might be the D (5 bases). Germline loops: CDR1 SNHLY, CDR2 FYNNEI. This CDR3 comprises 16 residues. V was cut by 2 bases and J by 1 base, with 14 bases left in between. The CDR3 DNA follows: TGTGCCAGCAGTGAAAGGGGCCAGGCCCTTAACTATGGCTACACCTTC. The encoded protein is CASSERGQALNYGYTF.

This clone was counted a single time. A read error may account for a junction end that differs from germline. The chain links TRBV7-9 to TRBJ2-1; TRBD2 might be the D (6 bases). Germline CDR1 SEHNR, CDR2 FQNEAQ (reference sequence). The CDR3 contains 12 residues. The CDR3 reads CSSSFGGSEQFF. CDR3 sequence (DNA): TGTTCCAGCAGCTTCGGGGGAAGCGAGCAGTTCTTC.